Following are 2 T cell receptor beta chains from one sample sequenced in a study of vaccination and CD4 T cells after COVID-19. CD4+ T cells that had been cultured provided DNA sequenced with the Oncomine TCR Beta short-read assay. TCRdb processed the PCR reads anew with MiXCR; each CDR3 protein has one entry. The sample holds approximately 25,000 distinct CDR3 sequences, 62% seen once. These TCRs are of unknown antigen specificity. As for treatment: approximately 9-day PBMC culture with coronavirus spike peptide pools or control peptides (ViraFEST assay). Sequencing input: CD4+ T cells from blood, cultured in vitro. The origin of the receptors is a human donor who had recovered from COVID-19.

This clonotype came up once. The rearrangement uses TRBV14 and TRBJ2-5, with D uncertain. The CDR3 is 16 residues long. From germline, CDR1 is SGHDN and CDR2 FVKESK. V shed 0 bases and J shed 6 bases, with 17 bases lying between them. The CDR3 is CASSQDRFLGSQTQYF. CDR3 nucleotide sequence: TGTGCCAGCAGCCAAGATCGGTTCCTGGGATCGCAGACCCAGTACTTC. Drawing the rest from reference TRBV14 and TRBJ2-5, the complete variable domain is EAGVTQFPSHSVIEKGQTVTLRCDPISGHDNLYWYRRVMGKEIKFLLHFVKESKQDESGMPNNRFLAERTGGTYSTLKVQPAELEDSGVYFCASSQDRFLGSQTQYFGPGTRLLVL.

This rearrangement joins TRBV20-1 to TRBJ1-5, with D maybe TRBD1 (5 bases). Germline V gene lookup returns CDR1 DFQATT and CDR2 SNEGSKA (reference sequence). Trimming cost V 5 bases and J 2 bases, with 7 bases left between them. The CDR3 runs 12 residues. CDR3 sequence: CSAARGNQPQHF. CDR3 DNA: TGCAGTGCTGCCAGGGGCAATCAGCCCCAGCATTTT.